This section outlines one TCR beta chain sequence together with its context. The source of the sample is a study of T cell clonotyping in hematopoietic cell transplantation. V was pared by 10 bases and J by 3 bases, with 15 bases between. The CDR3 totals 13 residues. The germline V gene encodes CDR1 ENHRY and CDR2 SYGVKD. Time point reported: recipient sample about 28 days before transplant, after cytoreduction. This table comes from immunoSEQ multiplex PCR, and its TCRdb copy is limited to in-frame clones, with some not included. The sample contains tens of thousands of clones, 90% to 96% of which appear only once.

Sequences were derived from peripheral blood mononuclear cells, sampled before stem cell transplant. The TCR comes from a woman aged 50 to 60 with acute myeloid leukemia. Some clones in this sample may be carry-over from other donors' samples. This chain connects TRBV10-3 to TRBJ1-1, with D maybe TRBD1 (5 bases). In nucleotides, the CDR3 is TGTGCCACCACCGAGGGGAGAGACACTGAAGCTTTCTTT. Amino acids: CATTEGRDTEAFF.